This TCR beta chain comes out of a study of cytomegalovirus exposure and HLA in healthy donors. Overall study findings and caveats: The study recorded over 150 TCR beta chains that were cytomegalovirus-associated. The tendency of first-cohort TCR clusters to co-occur in the 90 to 150 validation repertoires emerged from a later analysis.

Concerning this clone itself: Antigen specificity is unknown.

Separate from the roughly 720-subject first cohort, the roughly 120-subject validation cohort was the one that the donors belonged to. Here immunoSEQ multiplex PCR was the method, and the copy in TCRdb shows in-frame clones only, minus some. Found here are 150,000 to 200,000 clones, roughly nine tenths of them singletons; the top ten hold around 6%. The CDR3 loop spans 13 amino acids. V lost 5 bases and J lost 3, with 7 bases in between. Per the germline V gene, CDR1 is MNHEY and CDR2 is SVGAGI. This receptor was identified in a woman under 40 in good health and CMV-seronegative. Sequencing input: PBMCs. The V gene is TRBV6-5, the J gene TRBJ2-2, with D uncertain. CDR3 loop: CASSNRDTGELFF. CDR3 DNA sequence: TGTGCCAGCAGTAATAGAGACACCGGGGAGCTGTTTTTT.